These T cell receptor beta chains were read from a single sample in a study of cytomegalovirus exposure and HLA in healthy donors. TCRdb's copy holds only in-frame clones and misses some; the assay was immunoSEQ multiplex PCR. The sample carries approximately 190,000 clones, around 85% recorded once. Sequenced input: PBMCs. The receptors were gathered from a man aged 35 to 55 in good health and CMV-seropositive. The CDR3 runs from the conserved cysteine through the conserved F or W. The D gene is left open where the match is weak. Part of the rows lack a size; the others show once, few, many or a class for expanded clones.

TRBJ1-4 TRBV5-1 - TRBD1 TGCGCCAGCAGCACCGGGACAGCTAATGAAAAACTGTTTTTT CASSTGTANEKLFF
TRBJ2-5 TRBV10-3 - TRBD2 TGTGCCATCAGTGCGGTGGCTAGCGGGGGGACGGAGACCCAGTACTTC CAISAVASGGTETQYF
TRBJ1-6 TRBV21-1 once - TGTGCCAGCATCCCGGGTTCCTCGCCGGGGACACCCCTCCACTTT CASIPGSSPGTPLHF
TRBJ2-5 TRBV29-1 - - TGCAGCACCTCCAGGGCCATCTCCCAAGAGACCCAGTACTTC CSTSRAISQETQYF
TRBJ2-7 TRBV21-1 - - TGTGCCAATATACCGCCAGGCCTCTACGAGCAGTACTTC CANIPPGLYEQYF
TRBJ2-7 TRBV9 few TRBD1 TGTGCCAGCAGCCGAGGGACGGGACAGGACTACGAGCAGTACTTC CASSRGTGQDYEQYF
TRBJ1-2 TRBV28 - - TGTGCCAGCAACACTGGGGGGGGCTACACCTTC CASNTGGGYTF
TRBJ2-6 TRBV15 few - TGTGCCACCAGCCCTAGGGGGTTAGGCGCTGGGGCCAACGTCCTGACTTTC CATSPRGLGAGANVLTF
TRBJ2-1 TRBV2 - - TGTGCCAGCAGTCCATACAGGGTTTGCGATGAGCAGTTCTTC CASSPYRVCDEQFF
TRBJ2-1 TRBV4-3 few TRBD2 TGCGCCAGCAGCCAAACTGATAGCGGGGGGGTGCTCGGTGAGCAGTTCTTC CASSQTDSGGVLGEQFF
TRBJ2-5 TRBV19 - - TGTGCCAGTAGTACAACCGGAACAGGGCAAGAGACCCAGTACTTC CASSTTGTGQETQYF
TRBJ1-2 TRBV5-6 - TRBD1 TGTGCCAGCAGCACTTCGGGACAGGGTTTAGGGGACTATGGCTACACCTTC CASSTSGQGLGDYGYTF
TRBJ2-5 TRBV29-1 - TRBD2 TGCAGCGTTGAGCGGGGGGGCGGGGAGACCCAGTACTTC CSVERGGGETQYF
TRBJ1-1 TRBV6-5 once TRBD1 TGTGCCAGCAGAGGACAGGAGAACACTGAAGCTTTCTTT CASRGQENTEAFF
TRBJ2-3 TRBV7-6 - - TGTGCCAGCAGCCGATTCGAGGCCACAGATACGCAGTATTTT CASSRFEATDTQYF
TRBJ2-5 TRBV7-2 once TRBD2 TGTGCCAGCAGCCGCGGGGGGGCGGGAGAGACCCAGTACTTC CASSRGGAGETQYF
TRBJ1-5 TRBV18 once - TGTGCCAGCTCAGTGATCGAAACAAATCAGCCCCAGCATTTT CASSVIETNQPQHF
TRBJ2-3 TRBV9 few TRBD2 TGTGCCAGCAGCGGGCGTAGCGGGATTAGCACAGATACGCAGTATTTT CASSGRSGISTDTQYF
TRBJ2-2 TRBV6-1 once - TGTGCCAGCAGTGAATGGCTTGGCACCGGGGAGCTGTTTTTT CASSEWLGTGELFF
TRBJ2-7 TRBV11-3 - - TGTGCCAGCAGCTTAAACAGGGCGGAGGAGCAGTACTTC CASSLNRAEEQYF
TRBJ1-6 TRBV27 - - TGTGCCAGCAGTTTACATACAGGGAAGGATTCACCCCTCCACTTT CASSLHTGKDSPLHF
TRBJ1-2 TRBV29-1 - TRBD1 TGCAGCGCCCCACGGGACAGCTTAGGCTACACCTTC CSAPRDSLGYTF
TRBJ1-5 TRBV19 - TRBD1 TGTGCCAGTAGTACCACAGGGGGGAATCAGCCCCAGCATTTT CASSTTGGNQPQHF
TRBJ1-1 TRBV5-4 - - TGTGCCAGCAGCTTGGAGGGGGGGGACACTGAAGCTTTCTTT CASSLEGGDTEAFF
TRBJ1-1 TRBV13 - TRBD1 TGTGCCAGCAGCCCGGGAGGACAGGGGATGAACACTGAAGCTTTCTTT CASSPGGQGMNTEAFF
TRBJ2-7 TRBV7-9 few - TGTGCCAGCAGCCCGATAACGGGATACGAGCAGTACTTC CASSPITGYEQYF
TRBJ2-3 TRBV6-5 - TRBD1 TGTGCCAGCAGAAGGGACAGAAGCACAGATACGCAGTATTTT CASRRDRSTDTQYF
TRBJ2-5 TRBV4-1 - - TGCGCCAGCTTGGGAGCTCAAGAGACCCAGTACTTC CASLGAQETQYF
TRBJ1-6 TRBV10-3 few TRBD1 TGTGCCATCAGTGAGCGTCCGGGACAGTATAATTCACCCCTCCACTTT CAISERPGQYNSPLHF
TRBJ2-7 TRBV5-6 - TRBD1 TGTGCCAGCAGCTTTTCCGGGACAGGATCCTACGAGCAGTACTTC CASSFSGTGSYEQYF
TRBJ1-2 TRBV28 - - TGTGCCAGCAGGGCCATGGGCTACACCTTC CASRAMGYTF
TRBJ2-2 TRBV21-1 - - TGTGCCAGCAGCAAAAAAATGGCCAGGGGGACCTCCGGGGAGCTGTTTTTT CASSKKMARGTSGELFF
TRBJ1-2 TRBV9 few TRBD1 TGTGCCAGCAGCGTAGTTTGGACAGGGGACAGCGGCTACACCTTC CASSVVWTGDSGYTF
TRBJ2-7 TRBV5-5 - - TGTGCCAGCAGCTTCGCAGGGCGGTACGAGCAGTACTTC CASSFAGRYEQYF
TRBJ1-6 TRBV7-2 - TRBD1 TGTGCCAGCAGCTTAGTCCGGATTCGACAGGGGTATTCACCCCTCCACTTT CASSLVRIRQGYSPLHF
TRBJ2-7 TRBV28 - TRBD1 TGTGCCATCACAGGGGCCCCCTACGAGCAGTACTTC CAITGAPYEQYF